This T cell receptor beta chain was recovered during a study of shared clonotypes between healthy human individuals. The CDR3 has 16 residues. The ends lost 2 bases at V and 0 bases at J; junction bases unmatched: 5. Germline V gene lookup returns CDR1 SGHRS and CDR2 YFSETQ. Data came from immunoSEQ multiplex PCR; TCRdb stores just in-frame clones and leaves some out. The sample contains more than 1,200,000 clones, less than 99% of which appear only once. The TCR comes from a man between 25 and 39 years old in good health. The chain recombines TRBV5-1 with TRBJ2-3, with TRBD2 matching over 8 bases. The specimen sequenced was naive CD4+ T cells sorted from blood. Subset noted: CD45RA+ positively selected. The DNA for the CDR3 is TGCGCCAGCAGCTTTATAGCGGGATCTAGCACAGATACGCAGTATTTT. Residues: CASSFIAGSSTDTQYF. Drawing the rest from reference TRBV5-1 and TRBJ2-3, the complete variable domain is KAGVTQTPRYLIKTRGQQVTLSCSPISGHRSVSWYQQTPGQGLQFLFEYFSETQRNKGNFPGRFSGRQFSNSRSEMNVSTLELGDSALYLCASSFIAGSSTDTQYFGPGTRLTVL.